This T cell receptor (beta chain) comes out of a study of blood T cell repertoires in COVID-19. The CDR3 covers 14 residues. The germline CDR1 and CDR2 sequences are SEHNR and FQNEAQ (reference sequence). Trimming took 4 bases from V and 4 from J; bases not matched to a gene: 6. Produced via immunoSEQ multiplex PCR; TCRdb's table is partial and in-frame only. This table holds 200,000 to 300,000 clones, 85% to 90% found once. The clonotype originates from a man in his fifties or sixties who had been exposed to COVID-19. V and J are TRBV7-9 and TRBJ1-2, with 7 positions matching TRBD1. The source material was PBMCs or T cells enriched from blood (not recorded which). CDR3 region: CASSSIPGGYGYTF. The CDR3 nucleotides are TGTGCCAGCAGCTCAATCCCAGGGGGCTATGGCTACACCTTC.